This record concerns one T cell receptor (beta chain) sequence. This clonotype showed up many times. Its binding antigen is unknown. One base away there is no much larger clone; base qualities are not given. The sample's time point label, in plain terms: day 60 (about 2 months) after transplantation. What this sample's treatment or condition label stands for: allogeneic hematopoietic cell transplantation with graft depleted of TCRalphabeta T cells and CD19 B cells. The transplant recipients were children given TCRalphabeta/CD19-depleted allogeneic hematopoietic cell grafts. V sheds 6 bases and J sheds 4 bases, leaving 10 bases between their ends. Taken from cysteine to phenylalanine, the CDR3 has 13 residues. Of the read, only the CDR3 DNA is kept; its 39 bases are in frame from base 1. From the germline V gene (reference sequence), CDR1 is MNHEY and CDR2 is SMNVEV. The sample is drawn from a study of T-cell reconstitution after alpha-beta-depleted transplantation in children (TCRdb year 2016). With regard to the full study: T-cell immune reconstitution after TCRalphabeta/CD19-depleted allogeneic hematopoietic cell transplantation in children was quantitatively tracked in the study by means of TCR repertoire profiling.

Paper-wide results and their limitations: About two months after transplant, the apparently early recovery of alphabetaT-cell counts reportedly depended on just several hundred clones that had expanded rapidly and came from non-depleted graft cells. Over the following months the frequencies of hyperexpanded clones went down, and after one year T-cell counts and TCRbeta diversity were mostly credited to newly produced T cells. The high TCRbeta diversity at day 60 in some patients was ascribed to recipient T cells and intrathymic progenitors that had survived conditioning.

Library preparation used PCR. The instrument given in TCRdb is Illumina HiSeq 2500. TCR library preparation used molecular barcoding, with unique molecular identifiers applied to normalize quantification of the TCRbeta repertoire. Using fastp trimming at Q25 and MiXCR clonotype assembly, TCRdb reanalyzed the public sequencing data and kept in-frame beta chains. Every CDR3 protein is listed once, alongside the most common genes and DNA of its rows. Within this sample are roughly 100,000 distinct CDR3 sequences, with approximately 5.4% of them counted one time only. In total, the top ten clones hold 5.5% to 6.5% of the sample.

The sequence is built from TRBV27 and TRBJ2-1; the D gene cannot be resolved reliably. The sequence was obtained from a female patient between 2 and 10 years old who had a stem cell transplant for Fanconi anemia, so the T cells may come from the graft donor. Here the sequenced sample was PBMCs, mostly from graft donor cells, taken 60 days after TCRalphabeta/CD19-depleted stem cell transplant. The CDR3 has the sequence CASSSYLYNEQFF. DNA sequence: TGTGCCAGCAGCTCTTATTTATACAATGAGCAGTTCTTC.